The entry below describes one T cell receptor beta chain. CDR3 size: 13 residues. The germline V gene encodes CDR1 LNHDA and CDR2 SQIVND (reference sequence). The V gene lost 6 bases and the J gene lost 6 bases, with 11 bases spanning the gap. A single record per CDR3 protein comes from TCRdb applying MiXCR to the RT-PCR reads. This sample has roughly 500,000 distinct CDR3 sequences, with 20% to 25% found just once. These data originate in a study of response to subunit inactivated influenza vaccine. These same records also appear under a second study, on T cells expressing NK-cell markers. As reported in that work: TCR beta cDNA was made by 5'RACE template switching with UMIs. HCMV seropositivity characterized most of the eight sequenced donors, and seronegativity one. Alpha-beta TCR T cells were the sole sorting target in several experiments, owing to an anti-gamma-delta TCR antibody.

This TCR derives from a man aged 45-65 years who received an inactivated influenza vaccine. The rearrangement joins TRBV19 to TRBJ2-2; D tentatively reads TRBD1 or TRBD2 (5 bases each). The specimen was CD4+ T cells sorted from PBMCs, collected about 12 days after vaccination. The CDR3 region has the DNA TGTGCCAGTAGGGACCGGGGCGCCGGGGAGCTGTTTTTT. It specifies CASRDRGAGELFF.